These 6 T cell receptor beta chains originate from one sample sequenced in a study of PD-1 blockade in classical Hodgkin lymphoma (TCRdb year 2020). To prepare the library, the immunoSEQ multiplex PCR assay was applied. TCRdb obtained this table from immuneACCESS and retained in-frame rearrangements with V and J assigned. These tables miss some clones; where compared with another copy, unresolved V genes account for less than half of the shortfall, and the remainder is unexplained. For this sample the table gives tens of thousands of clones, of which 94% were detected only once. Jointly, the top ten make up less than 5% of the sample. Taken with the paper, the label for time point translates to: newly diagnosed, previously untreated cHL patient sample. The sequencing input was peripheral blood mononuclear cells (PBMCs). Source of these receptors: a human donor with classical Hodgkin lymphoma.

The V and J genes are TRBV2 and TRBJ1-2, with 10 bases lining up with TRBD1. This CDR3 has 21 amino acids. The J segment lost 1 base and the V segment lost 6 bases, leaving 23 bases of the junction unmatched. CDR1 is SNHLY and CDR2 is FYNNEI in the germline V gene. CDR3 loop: CASRGPGTGARRSLINYGYTF. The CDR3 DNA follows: TGTGCCAGCAGAGGCCCCGGGACAGGGGCTAGACGGTCCCTTATTAACTATGGCTACACCTTC.

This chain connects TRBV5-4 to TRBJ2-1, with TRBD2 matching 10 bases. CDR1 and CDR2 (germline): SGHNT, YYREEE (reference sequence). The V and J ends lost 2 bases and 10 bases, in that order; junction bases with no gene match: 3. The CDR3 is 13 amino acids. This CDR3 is CASSLELAGEQFF. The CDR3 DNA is TGTGCCAGCAGCTTAGAACTAGCGGGGGAGCAGTTCTTC.

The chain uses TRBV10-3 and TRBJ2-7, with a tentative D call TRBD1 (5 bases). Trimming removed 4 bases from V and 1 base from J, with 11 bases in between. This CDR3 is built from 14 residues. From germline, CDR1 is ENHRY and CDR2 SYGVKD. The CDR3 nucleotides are TGTGCCATCAGTGGCCAGGGCAGGTCCTACGAGCAGTACTTC. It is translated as CAISGQGRSYEQYF.

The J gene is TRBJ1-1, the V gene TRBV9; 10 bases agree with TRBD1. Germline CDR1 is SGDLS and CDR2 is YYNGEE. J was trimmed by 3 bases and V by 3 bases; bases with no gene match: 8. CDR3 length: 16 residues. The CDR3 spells CASSAGTGEVDTEAFF. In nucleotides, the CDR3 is TGTGCCAGCAGCGCCGGGACAGGGGAAGTTGACACTGAAGCTTTCTTT. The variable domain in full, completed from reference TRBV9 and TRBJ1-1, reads DSGVTQTPKHLITATGQRVTLRCSPRSGDLSVYWYQQSLDQGLQFLIQYYNGEERAKGNILERFSAQQFPDLHSELNLSSLELGDSALYFCASSAGTGEVDTEAFFGQGTRLTVV.

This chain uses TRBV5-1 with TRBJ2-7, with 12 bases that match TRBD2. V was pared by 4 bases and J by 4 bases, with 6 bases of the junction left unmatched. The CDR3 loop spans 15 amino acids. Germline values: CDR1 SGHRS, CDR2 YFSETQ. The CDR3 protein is CASSPGLAGLYEQYF. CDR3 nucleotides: TGCGCCAGCAGCCCAGGACTAGCGGGGCTTTACGAGCAGTACTTC.

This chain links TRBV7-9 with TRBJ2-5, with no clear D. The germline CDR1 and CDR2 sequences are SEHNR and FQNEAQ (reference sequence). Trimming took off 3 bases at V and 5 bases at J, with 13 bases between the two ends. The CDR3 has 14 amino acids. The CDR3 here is CASSFGIVRETQYF. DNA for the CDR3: TGTGCCAGCAGCTTTGGCATAGTCCGGGAGACCCAGTACTTC.